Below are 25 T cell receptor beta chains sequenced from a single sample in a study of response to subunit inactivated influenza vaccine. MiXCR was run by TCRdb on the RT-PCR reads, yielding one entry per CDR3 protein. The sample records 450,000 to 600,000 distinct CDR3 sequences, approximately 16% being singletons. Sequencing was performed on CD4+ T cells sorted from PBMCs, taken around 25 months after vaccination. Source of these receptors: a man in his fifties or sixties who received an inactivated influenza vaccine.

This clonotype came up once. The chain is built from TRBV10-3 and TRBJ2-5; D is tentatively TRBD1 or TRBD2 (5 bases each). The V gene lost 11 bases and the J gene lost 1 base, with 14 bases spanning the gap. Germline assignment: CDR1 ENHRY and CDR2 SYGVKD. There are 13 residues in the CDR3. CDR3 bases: TGTGCCGTCGGGGCCACAGGCCAAGAGACCCAGTACTTC. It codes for CAVGATGQETQYF.

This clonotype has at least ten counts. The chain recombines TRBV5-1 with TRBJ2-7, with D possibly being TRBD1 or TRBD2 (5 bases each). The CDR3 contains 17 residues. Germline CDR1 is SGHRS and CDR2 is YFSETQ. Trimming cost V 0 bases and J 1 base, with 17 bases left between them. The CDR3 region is CASSLEGAGFRSYEQYF. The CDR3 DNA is TGCGCCAGCAGCTTGGAGGGAGCAGGGTTTCGATCCTACGAGCAGTACTTC.

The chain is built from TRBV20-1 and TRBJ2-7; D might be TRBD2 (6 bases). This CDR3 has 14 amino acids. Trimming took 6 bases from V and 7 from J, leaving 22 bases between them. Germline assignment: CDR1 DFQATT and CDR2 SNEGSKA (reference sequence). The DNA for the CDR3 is TGCAGTGCCGTGCCGGGACTCCTTACGGATGAGCAGTACTTC. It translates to CSAVPGLLTDEQYF.

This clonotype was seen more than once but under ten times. DNA of the CDR3: TGTGCCAGCAGTCCTATAGGGGACGGGACCTACGAGCAGTACTTC. Protein product: CASSPIGDGTYEQYF. J is TRBJ2-7 and V is TRBV6-2 or TRBV6-3; D possibly matches TRBD1 or TRBD2 (5 bases each). Germline CDR1 and CDR2: MNHEY and SVGEGT. V gave up 5 bases and J gave up 2 bases, with 16 bases separating them. The CDR3 contains 15 residues.

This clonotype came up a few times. This chain's CDR3 is CSAEGGLPEAFF. The DNA of the CDR3 is TGCAGTGCTGAAGGGGGCTTACCTGAAGCTTTCTTT. The rearrangement joins TRBV20-1 to TRBJ1-1; 7 bases are shared with TRBD1. Germline V gene sequence: CDR1 DFQATT, CDR2 SNEGSKA (reference sequence). After removal of 5 bases from V and 6 bases from J, the junction contained 6 bases not matched to a gene. The CDR3 loop spans 12 amino acids.

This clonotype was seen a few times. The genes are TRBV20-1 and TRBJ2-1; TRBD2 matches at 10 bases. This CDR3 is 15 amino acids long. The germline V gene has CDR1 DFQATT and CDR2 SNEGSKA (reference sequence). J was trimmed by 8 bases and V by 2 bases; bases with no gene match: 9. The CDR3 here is CSARPLGTSADEQFF. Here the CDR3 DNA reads TGCAGTGCTAGACCACTGGGGACTAGCGCCGATGAGCAGTTCTTC.

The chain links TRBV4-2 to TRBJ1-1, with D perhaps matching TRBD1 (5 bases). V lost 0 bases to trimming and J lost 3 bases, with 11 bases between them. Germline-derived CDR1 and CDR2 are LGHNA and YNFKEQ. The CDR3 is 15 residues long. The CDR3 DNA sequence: TGTGCCAGCAGCCAAGATGTGGGGGGGTACACTGAAGCTTTCTTT. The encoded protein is CASSQDVGGYTEAFF.

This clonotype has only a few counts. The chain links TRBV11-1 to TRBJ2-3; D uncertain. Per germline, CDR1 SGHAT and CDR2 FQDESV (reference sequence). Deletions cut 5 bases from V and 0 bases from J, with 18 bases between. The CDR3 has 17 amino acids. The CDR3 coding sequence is TGTGCCAGCAGCGGAGAGGCAGGATATTCCAGCACAGATACGCAGTATTTT. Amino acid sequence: CASSGEAGYSSTDTQYF. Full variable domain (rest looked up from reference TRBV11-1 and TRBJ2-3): EAEVAQSPRYKITEKSQAVAFWCDPISGHATLYWYRQILGQGPELLVQFQDESVVDDSQLPKDRFSAERLKGVDSTLKIQPAELGDSAMYLCASSGEAGYSSTDTQYFGPGTRLTVL.

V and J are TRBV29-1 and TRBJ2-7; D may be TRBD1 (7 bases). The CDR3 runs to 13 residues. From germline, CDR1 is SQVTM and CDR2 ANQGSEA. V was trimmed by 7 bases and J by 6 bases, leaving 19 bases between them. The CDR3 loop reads CSAIPTGRSEQYF. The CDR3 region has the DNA TGCAGCGCCATCCCGACAGGGAGGAGCGAGCAGTACTTC.

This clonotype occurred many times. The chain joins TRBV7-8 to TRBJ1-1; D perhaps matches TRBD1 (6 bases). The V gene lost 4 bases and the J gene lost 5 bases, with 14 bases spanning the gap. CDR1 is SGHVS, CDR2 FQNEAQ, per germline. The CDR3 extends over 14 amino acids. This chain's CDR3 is CASSSYRDATEAFF. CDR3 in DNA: TGTGCCAGCAGCTCGTACAGGGACGCGACTGAAGCTTTCTTT.

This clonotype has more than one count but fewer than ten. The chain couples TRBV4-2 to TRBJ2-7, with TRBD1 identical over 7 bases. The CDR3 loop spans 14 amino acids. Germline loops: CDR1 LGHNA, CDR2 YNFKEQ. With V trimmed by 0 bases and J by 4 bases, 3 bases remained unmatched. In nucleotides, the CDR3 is TGTGCCAGCAGCCAAGAAACAGGGGAGTACGAGCAGTACTTC. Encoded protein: CASSQETGEYEQYF.

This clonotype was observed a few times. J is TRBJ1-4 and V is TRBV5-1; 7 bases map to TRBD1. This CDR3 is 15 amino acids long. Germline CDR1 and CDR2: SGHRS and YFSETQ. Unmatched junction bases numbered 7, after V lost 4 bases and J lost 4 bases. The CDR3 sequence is CASSRVGQSNEKLFF. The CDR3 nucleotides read TGCGCCAGCAGCCGAGTGGGACAGAGTAATGAAAAACTGTTTTTT.

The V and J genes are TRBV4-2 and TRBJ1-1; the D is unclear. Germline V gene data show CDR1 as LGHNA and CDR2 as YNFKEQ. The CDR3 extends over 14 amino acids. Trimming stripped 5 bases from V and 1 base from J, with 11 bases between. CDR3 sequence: CASSGVVTNTEAFF. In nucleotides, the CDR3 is TGTGCCAGCAGCGGGGTGGTTACGAACACTGAAGCTTTCTTT.

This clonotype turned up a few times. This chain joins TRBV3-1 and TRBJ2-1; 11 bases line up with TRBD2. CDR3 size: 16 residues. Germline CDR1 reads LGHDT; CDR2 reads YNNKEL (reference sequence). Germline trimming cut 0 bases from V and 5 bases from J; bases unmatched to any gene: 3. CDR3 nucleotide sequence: TGTGCCAGCAGCCAAGATTTACTAGCGGGAGACAATGAGCAGTTCTTC. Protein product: CASSQDLLAGDNEQFF.

The CDR3 DNA reads TGTGCCAGCAGCGTAGAGGCGGAACCTACTGGAAACACCATATATTTT. Translating gives CASSVEAEPTGNTIYF. J is TRBJ1-3 and V is TRBV9; D gene ambiguous. V was trimmed by 0 bases and J by 2 bases, leaving 12 bases between them. This CDR3 region has 16 residues. CDR1 is SGDLS and CDR2 is YYNGEE in the germline V gene.

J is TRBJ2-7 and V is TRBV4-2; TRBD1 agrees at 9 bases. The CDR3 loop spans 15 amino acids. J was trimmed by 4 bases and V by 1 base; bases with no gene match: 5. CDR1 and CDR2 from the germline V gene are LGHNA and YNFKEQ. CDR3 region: CASSQALGQGYEQYF. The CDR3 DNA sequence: TGTGCCAGCAGCCAAGCCCTTGGACAGGGGTACGAGCAGTACTTC.

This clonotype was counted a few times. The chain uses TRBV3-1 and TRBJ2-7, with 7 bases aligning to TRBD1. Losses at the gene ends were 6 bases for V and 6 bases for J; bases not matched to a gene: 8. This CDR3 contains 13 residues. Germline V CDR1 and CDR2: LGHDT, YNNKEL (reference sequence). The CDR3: CASRETGSGEQYF. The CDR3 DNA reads TGTGCCAGCAGGGAGACAGGGTCTGGCGAGCAGTACTTC.

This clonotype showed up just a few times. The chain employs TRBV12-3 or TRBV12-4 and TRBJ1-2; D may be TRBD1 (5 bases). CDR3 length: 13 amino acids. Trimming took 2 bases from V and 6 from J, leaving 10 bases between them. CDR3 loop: CASSLRRGNGYTF. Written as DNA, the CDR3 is TGTGCCAGCAGTTTAAGGAGGGGCAATGGCTACACCTTC.

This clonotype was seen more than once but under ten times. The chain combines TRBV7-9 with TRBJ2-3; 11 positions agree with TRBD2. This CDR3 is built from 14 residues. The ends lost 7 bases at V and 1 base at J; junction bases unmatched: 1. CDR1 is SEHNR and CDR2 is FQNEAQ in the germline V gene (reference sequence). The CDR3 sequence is CASKLAGGTDTQYF. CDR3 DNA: TGTGCCAGCAAACTAGCGGGAGGCACAGATACGCAGTATTTT.

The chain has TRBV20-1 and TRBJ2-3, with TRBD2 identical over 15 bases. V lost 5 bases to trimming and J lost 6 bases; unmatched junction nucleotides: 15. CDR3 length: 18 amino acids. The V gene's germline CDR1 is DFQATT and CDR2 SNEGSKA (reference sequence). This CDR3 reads CSASEVGLAGGGGDTQYF. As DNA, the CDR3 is TGCAGTGCTTCGGAGGTGGGACTAGCGGGAGGAGGCGGGGATACGCAGTATTTT.

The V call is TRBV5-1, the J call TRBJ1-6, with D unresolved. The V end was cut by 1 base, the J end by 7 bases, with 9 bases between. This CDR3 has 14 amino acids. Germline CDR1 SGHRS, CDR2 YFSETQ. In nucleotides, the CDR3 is TGCGCCAGCAGCTTGACGACGGGCAATTCACCCCTCCACTTT. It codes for CASSLTTGNSPLHF. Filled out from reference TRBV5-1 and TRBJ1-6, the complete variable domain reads KAGVTQTPRYLIKTRGQQVTLSCSPISGHRSVSWYQQTPGQGLQFLFEYFSETQRNKGNFPGRFSGRQFSNSRSEMNVSTLELGDSALYLCASSLTTGNSPLHFGNGTRLTVT.

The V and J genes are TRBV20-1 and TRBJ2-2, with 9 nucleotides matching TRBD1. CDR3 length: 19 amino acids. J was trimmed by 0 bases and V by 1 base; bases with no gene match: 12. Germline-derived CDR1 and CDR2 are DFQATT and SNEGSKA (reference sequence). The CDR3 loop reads CSARATPGQGYSNTGELFF. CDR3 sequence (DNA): TGCAGTGCTAGAGCAACACCGGGACAGGGATATTCGAACACCGGGGAGCTGTTTTTT.

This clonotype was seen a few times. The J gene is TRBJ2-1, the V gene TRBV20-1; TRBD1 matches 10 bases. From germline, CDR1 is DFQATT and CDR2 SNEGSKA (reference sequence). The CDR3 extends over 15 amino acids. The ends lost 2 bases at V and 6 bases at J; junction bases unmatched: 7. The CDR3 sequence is CSARYGTGVPNEQFF. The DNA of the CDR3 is TGCAGTGCTAGATACGGGACAGGGGTTCCCAATGAGCAGTTCTTC.

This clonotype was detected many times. In DNA, the CDR3 is TGTGCCAGCAGCCCCTCTTACAGGGGGCTTGAGAATGAGCAGTTCTTC. The encoded protein is CASSPSYRGLENEQFF. The chain employs TRBV11-3 and TRBJ2-1, with TRBD1 matching over 9 bases. With V trimmed by 5 bases and J by 7 bases, 12 bases remained unmatched. CDR1 SGHNT and CDR2 YENEEA come from the germline V gene. The CDR3 sequence is 16 residues long.

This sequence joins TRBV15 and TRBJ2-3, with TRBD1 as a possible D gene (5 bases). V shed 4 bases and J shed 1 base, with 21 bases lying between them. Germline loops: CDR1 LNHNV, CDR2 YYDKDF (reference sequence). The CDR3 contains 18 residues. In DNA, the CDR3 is TGTGCCACCAGCACAAGGGTGGGTAGGGGCGGCCGCACAGATACGCAGTATTTT. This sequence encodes CATSTRVGRGGRTDTQYF. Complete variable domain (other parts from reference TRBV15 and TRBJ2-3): DAMVIQNPRYQVTQFGKPVTLSCSQTLNHNVMYWYQQKSSQAPKLLFHYYDKDFNNEADTPDNFQSRRPNTSFCFLDIRSPGLGDTAMYLCATSTRVGRGGRTDTQYFGPGTRLTVL.